The clone carrying this TCR beta chain has a count of ten or more. This record belongs to a study of T cells in Graves' hyperthyroidism and ophthalmopathy. Trimming stripped 6 bases from V and 5 bases from J, with 7 bases between. The germline V gene has CDR1 MNHEY and CDR2 SVGAGI. The CDR3 is made up of 12 amino acids. Regions amplified from RNA transcripts were the TCR beta CDR3 regions. The HTBI primer set served for first-round RT-PCR of the TCR CDR3. TCRdb reprocessed the multiplex PCR reads via MiXCR and lists one record per CDR3 protein. The sample includes hundreds of thousands of distinct CDR3 sequences, 25% to 30% of them seen just once.

Sequences were obtained from blood. V and J are TRBV6-5 and TRBJ2-2, with D unclear. The TCR was taken from a man in his forties with Graves' hyperthyroidism that later progressed to Graves' ophthalmopathy. CDR3: CASRPQTGELFF. The CDR3 coding sequence is TGTGCCAGCAGACCTCAAACCGGGGAGCTGTTTTTT.